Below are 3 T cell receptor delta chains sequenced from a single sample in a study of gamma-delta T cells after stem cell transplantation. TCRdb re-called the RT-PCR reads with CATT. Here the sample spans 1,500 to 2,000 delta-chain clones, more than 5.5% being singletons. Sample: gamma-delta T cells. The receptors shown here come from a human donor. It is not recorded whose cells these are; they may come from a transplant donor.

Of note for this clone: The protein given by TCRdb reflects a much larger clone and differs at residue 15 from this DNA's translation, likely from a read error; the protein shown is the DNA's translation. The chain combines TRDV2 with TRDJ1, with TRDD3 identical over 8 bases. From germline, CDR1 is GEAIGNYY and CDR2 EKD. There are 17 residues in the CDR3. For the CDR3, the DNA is TGTGCCTGTGACTACTGGGGGGACCATTCGTACACCGATAAACCCATCTTT. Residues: CACDYWGDHSYTDKPIF.

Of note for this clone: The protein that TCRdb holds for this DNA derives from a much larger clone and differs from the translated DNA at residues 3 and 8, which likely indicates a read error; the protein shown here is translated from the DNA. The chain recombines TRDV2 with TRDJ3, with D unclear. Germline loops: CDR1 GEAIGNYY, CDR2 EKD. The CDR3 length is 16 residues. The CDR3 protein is CAYDARLYWDTRQMFF. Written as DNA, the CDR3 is TGTGCCTATGACGCCAGACTATACTGGGACACCCGACAGATGTTTTTC.

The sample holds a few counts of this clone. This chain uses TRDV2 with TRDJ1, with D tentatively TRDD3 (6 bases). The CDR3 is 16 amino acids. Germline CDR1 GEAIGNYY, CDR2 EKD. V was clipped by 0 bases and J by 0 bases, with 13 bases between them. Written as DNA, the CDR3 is TGTGCCTGTGACACCCCCTGGGGCTTATACACCGATAAACTCATCTTT. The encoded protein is CACDTPWGLYTDKLIF.